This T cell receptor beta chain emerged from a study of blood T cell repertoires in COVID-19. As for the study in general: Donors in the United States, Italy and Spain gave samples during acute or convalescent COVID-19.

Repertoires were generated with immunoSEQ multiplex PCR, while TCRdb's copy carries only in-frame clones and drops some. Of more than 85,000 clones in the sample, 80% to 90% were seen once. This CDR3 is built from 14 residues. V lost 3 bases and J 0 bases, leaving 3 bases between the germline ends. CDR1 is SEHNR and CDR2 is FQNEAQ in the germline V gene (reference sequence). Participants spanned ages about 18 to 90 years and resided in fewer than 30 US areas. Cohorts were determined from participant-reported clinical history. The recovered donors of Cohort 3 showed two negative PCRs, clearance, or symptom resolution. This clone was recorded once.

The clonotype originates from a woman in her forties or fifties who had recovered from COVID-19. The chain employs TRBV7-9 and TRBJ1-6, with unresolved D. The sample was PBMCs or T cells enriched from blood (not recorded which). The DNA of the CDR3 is TGTGCCAGCAGCTTGAGCTCCTATAATTCACCCCTCCACTTT. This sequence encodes CASSLSSYNSPLHF.